These 25 T cell receptor beta chains originate from one sample sequenced in a study of T-cell memory formation after mild COVID-19. TCRdb reprocessed the 5' RACE reads with MiXCR, giving one entry per CDR3 protein. The profile covers 98,000 or so distinct CDR3 sequences, with 18% appearing a single time and approximately 5.5% taken by the ten largest. The sequencing sample was made of PBMCs or a T cell subset sorted from them (not recorded which). The receptors shown here come from a young man who had mild COVID-19 (a few samples of this study predate the infection). Cell type and time point are not known.

This clonotype was picked up a small number of times. This chain joins TRBV5-1 and TRBJ2-2; a weak D match, TRBD1 (6 bases). V lost 4 bases and J lost 7, with 11 bases in between. This CDR3 contains 13 residues. Looked up from germline, CDR1 is SGHRS and CDR2 is YFSETQ. CDR3 loop: CASSPGVNGELFF. The DNA for the CDR3 is TGCGCCAGCAGCCCAGGGGTCAACGGGGAGCTGTTTTTT.

The V call is TRBV4-2, the J call TRBJ1-5, with D tentatively TRBD1 (5 bases). This CDR3 has 12 amino acids. Germline V gene lookup returns CDR1 LGHNA and CDR2 YNFKEQ. Trimming pared 1 base from V and 9 bases from J, leaving 7 bases between. The CDR3 loop is CASSQGRAPQHF. The CDR3 bases are TGTGCCAGCAGCCAAGGCAGGGCGCCCCAGCATTTT.

This clonotype was recorded a few times. The V call is TRBV4-3, the J call TRBJ2-3; 8 nucleotides match TRBD1. Germline CDR1 is LGHNA and CDR2 is YSLEER. CDR3 length equals 16 residues. The ends lost 1 base at V and 5 bases at J; junction bases unmatched: 8. CDR3 nucleotide sequence: TGCGCCAGCAGCCAAGGGGGTGCAGGGGGCATAGATACGCAGTATTTT. Protein: CASSQGGAGGIDTQYF.

This clonotype was seen a single time. The CDR3 region is CASSAEVAYGYTF. The CDR3 DNA reads as TGTGCCAGCTCCGCGGAGGTGGCCTATGGCTACACCTTC. This chain links TRBV18 with TRBJ1-2; D is ambiguous. CDR1 is KGHSH, CDR2 LQKENI, per germline. CDR3 length: 13 residues. Trimming took off 6 bases at V and 4 bases at J, with 12 bases between the two ends.

The table lists this clonotype with a few counts. This chain uses TRBV15 with TRBJ2-2; the D call may be TRBD1 or TRBD2 (6 bases each). The CDR3 sequence is 15 residues long. V lost 0 bases to trimming and J lost 7 bases, with 12 bases between them. Per germline, CDR1 LNHNV and CDR2 YYDKDF (reference sequence). Here the CDR3 reads CATSREWGAVGELFF. CDR3 nucleotide sequence: TGTGCCACCAGCAGAGAGTGGGGGGCGGTCGGGGAGCTGTTTTTT.

This clonotype was counted between two and nine times. DNA for the CDR3: TGTGCCAGCAGTCTTAATAACAATCAGCCCCAGCATTTT. Translation: CASSLNNNQPQHF. V usage is TRBV7-3 and J usage is TRBJ1-5; D remains unclear. V was pared by 6 bases and J by 3 bases, with 9 bases between. The CDR3 is 13 residues long. CDR1 is SGHTA, CDR2 FQGTGA, per germline.

V usage is TRBV7-2 and J usage is TRBJ2-3; D unresolved. CDR1 is SGHTA, CDR2 FQGNSA, per germline. The V and J ends lost 1 base and 0 bases respectively, with 17 bases between them. This CDR3 contains 18 residues. The CDR3 DNA reads TGTGCCAGCAGCTTAGTTCCGCCGACGGCTTATAGCACAGATACGCAGTATTTT. Residues: CASSLVPPTAYSTDTQYF.

This clonotype was observed many times. The CDR3 region has the DNA TGTGCCAGCAGCCAAGGACCCGGTGGGACAGGGGATGAAAAACTGTTTTTT. Protein product: CASSQGPGGTGDEKLFF. V and J are TRBV3-1 and TRBJ1-4, with 10 positions matching TRBD1. Germline assignment: CDR1 LGHDT and CDR2 YNNKEL (reference sequence). The CDR3 contains 17 residues. V was pared by 1 base and J by 6 bases, with 8 bases of the junction left unmatched.

The J gene is TRBJ2-3, the V gene TRBV7-9, with a weak D call TRBD2 (6 bases). The germline CDR1 and CDR2 sequences are SEHNR and FQNEAQ (reference sequence). V gave up 5 bases and J gave up 3 bases, with 9 bases separating them. There are 13 residues in the CDR3. CDR3 DNA: TGTGCCAGCAGCGCGAGCGGGACAGATACGCAGTATTTT. Protein product: CASSASGTDTQYF.

This chain connects TRBV7-8 to TRBJ1-5; D not certain. Germline V gene lookup returns CDR1 SGHVS and CDR2 FQNEAQ. Trimming took 0 bases from V and 4 from J, leaving 7 bases between them. The CDR3 length is 14 residues. The CDR3 is CASSLARENQPQHF. CDR3 DNA sequence: TGTGCCAGCAGCTTAGCCCGGGAGAATCAGCCCCAGCATTTT.

The V gene is TRBV21-1, the J gene TRBJ2-1; the table gives TRBD2 as D, unverified against the DNA. TRBV21-1 is a documented pseudogene. The CDR3 is made up of 15 amino acids. CDR3 sequence (DNA): TGTGCCAGCAGCAAATCAGGGCCCCACTACAATGAGCAGTTCTTC. Its translation is CASSKSGPHYNEQFF.

This clonotype was recorded a few times. The V gene is TRBV29-1, the J gene TRBJ2-7, with D maybe TRBD2 (6 bases). Germline values: CDR1 SQVTM, CDR2 ANQGSEA. The CDR3 extends over 13 amino acids. The ends were cut back, 4 bases at V and 2 bases at J, with 12 bases in the middle. CDR3 coding DNA: TGCAGCGTTGCCGGGGGTTCTCCCTACGAGCAGTACTTC. As protein: CSVAGGSPYEQYF.

This clonotype occurred a few times. The genes are TRBV25-1 and TRBJ2-7, with 9 positions matching TRBD1. The germline V gene encodes CDR1 MGHDK and CDR2 SYGVNS. After removal of 3 bases from V and 2 bases from J, the junction contained 5 bases not matched to a gene. The CDR3 runs to 15 residues. CDR3: CASSDHGDRAYEQYF. The CDR3 DNA reads TGTGCCAGCAGTGATCATGGGGACAGGGCCTACGAGCAGTACTTC.

This clonotype has just a few counts. The chain recombines TRBV3-1 with TRBJ1-3; D possibly corresponds to TRBD1 (5 bases). Trimming shortened V by 3 bases and J by 0 bases, and 9 bases separated the two germline ends. From germline, CDR1 is LGHDT and CDR2 YNNKEL (reference sequence). The CDR3 runs to 15 residues. The DNA of the CDR3 is TGTGCCAGCAGCCACACAGGCGTCTCTGGAAACACCATATATTTT. Encoded protein: CASSHTGVSGNTIYF.

The chain links TRBV2 to TRBJ2-7; 9 bases are shared with TRBD2. The CDR3 totals 13 residues. Germline CDR1 reads SNHLY; CDR2 reads FYNNEI. Trimming cost V 6 bases and J 3 bases; bases outside gene matches: 3. The CDR3 DNA sequence: TGTGCCAGCAGGAAGACTAGCGGCTACGAGCAGTACTTC. Translation gives CASRKTSGYEQYF.

V usage is TRBV7-2 and J usage is TRBJ2-3; weak D call: TRBD1 (5 bases). The germline V gene encodes CDR1 SGHTA and CDR2 FQGNSA. V was cut by 4 bases and J by 4 bases, with 12 bases left in between. This CDR3 has 14 residues. CDR3 region: CASSSLGAPDTQYF. CDR3 sequence (DNA): TGTGCCAGCAGCTCTTTAGGGGCCCCAGATACGCAGTATTTT.

This clonotype was observed a handful of times. The V and J genes are TRBV4-1 and TRBJ2-1, with 9 bases matching TRBD2. After removal of 4 bases from V and 0 bases from J, the junction contained 7 bases not matched to a gene. Germline CDR1 MGHRA, CDR2 YSYEKL. This CDR3 comprises 17 residues. The CDR3 sequence: CASSLSGGASSYNEQFF. The CDR3 bases are TGCGCCAGCAGCCTTAGCGGGGGAGCTAGCTCCTACAATGAGCAGTTCTTC.

This clonotype appeared many times. The CDR3 DNA reads TGTGCCAGCAGCTTAGCCCACCAAGAGACCCAGTACTTC. The encoded protein is CASSLAHQETQYF. The rearrangement links TRBV7-9 to TRBJ2-5; no definite D call. There are 13 residues in the CDR3. Germline V CDR1 and CDR2: SEHNR, FQNEAQ (reference sequence). V was pared by 0 bases and J by 0 bases, with 2 bases between.

This chain uses TRBV25-1 with TRBJ2-1, with D possibly being TRBD2 (5 bases). The CDR3 consists of 13 residues. V was shortened by 4 bases and J by 9 bases, with 13 bases between the two germline ends. The germline V gene has CDR1 MGHDK and CDR2 SYGVNS. CDR3 sequence reads: CASSVTIASEQFF. CDR3 in DNA: TGTGCCAGCAGTGTGACTATCGCATCTGAGCAGTTCTTC.

This clonotype was detected only a few times. The V call is TRBV20-1, the J call TRBJ2-5; 8 nucleotides align to TRBD1. The CDR3 runs to 16 residues. CDR1 DFQATT and CDR2 SNEGSKA come from the germline V gene (reference sequence). V dropped 0 bases and J dropped 0; count of bases not matched to a gene: 6. The CDR3 reads CSARDVAGGYQETQYF. As DNA, the CDR3 is TGCAGTGCTAGAGATGTGGCAGGGGGCTACCAAGAGACCCAGTACTTC.

This clonotype was seen a handful of times. The chain uses TRBV4-1 and TRBJ1-5; D gene ambiguous. There are 15 residues in the CDR3. From germline, CDR1 is MGHRA and CDR2 YSYEKL. V gave up 5 bases and J gave up 2 bases, with 13 bases separating them. The DNA of the CDR3 is TGCGCCAGCAGCTTTCCCCCCGTTGGCAATCAGCCCCAGCATTTT. It translates to CASSFPPVGNQPQHF.

V and J are TRBV11-2 and TRBJ2-2; perhaps TRBD2 as D (6 bases). Trimming removed 2 bases at V and 4 bases at J, with 14 bases between. This CDR3 spans 16 amino acids. Germline V gene data show CDR1 as SGHAT and CDR2 as FQNNGV. CDR3: CASSLRTGGTTGELFF. In DNA form, the CDR3 reads TGTGCCAGCAGCTTACGGACTGGGGGGACCACCGGGGAGCTGTTTTTT.

In this sample, this clonotype turned up a few times. The chain has TRBV7-3 and TRBJ2-1; 14 bases map to TRBD2. Per the germline V gene, CDR1 is SGHTA and CDR2 is FQGTGA. The CDR3 length is 18 residues. V lost 2 bases, J lost 1 base, and 4 bases stayed unmatched. The CDR3 DNA reads as TGTGCCAGCAGCTTATGGGGGACTAGCGGGGGTTCCTACAATGAGCAGTTCTTC. Its translation: CASSLWGTSGGSYNEQFF.

This clonotype has more than one count but fewer than ten. This chain links TRBV12-3 or TRBV12-4 with TRBJ1-4, with TRBD1 matching over 10 bases. V trimming: 8 bases; J trimming: 7 bases; junction bases outside the gene matches: 7. This CDR3 has 14 residues. CDR3: CASAGTGVLEKLFF. The CDR3 nucleotides read TGTGCCAGCGCCGGGACAGGGGTACTTGAAAAACTGTTTTTT.

The chain couples TRBV4-3 to TRBJ2-1, with D possibly being TRBD1 (5 bases). The CDR3 spans 13 residues. CDR1 is LGHNA and CDR2 is YSLEER in the germline V gene. Trimming pared 4 bases from V and 10 bases from J, leaving 14 bases between. Here the CDR3 reads CASSLQGGQEQFF. For the CDR3, the DNA is TGCGCCAGCAGCCTTCAGGGCGGTCAGGAGCAGTTCTTC.